This is a list of T cell receptor beta chains from one sample in a study of cytomegalovirus exposure and HLA in healthy donors. The protocol was immunoSEQ multiplex PCR, while the TCRdb copy is restricted to in-frame clones and leaves out a portion. In all, the sample yields approximately 80,000 clones. Sequences were obtained from PBMCs. Receptors were obtained from a woman younger than 45 in good health and CMV-seronegative. Each CDR3 is given with its conserved first and last residue. D genes are given only for firm matches.

d_call	v_call	j_call	cdr3_nt	cdr3_aa
-	TRBV15	TRBJ2-2	TGTGCCACCAGCAGAGGGAGAGGGGGGAACACCGGGGAGCTGTTTTTT	CATSRGRGGNTGELFF
-	TRBV6-5	TRBJ2-1	TGTGCCAGCAGTTCCCAGGGTATCCAGGGGAATGAGCAGTTCTTC	CASSSQGIQGNEQFF
TRBD1	TRBV7-6	TRBJ2-7	TGTGCCAGCAGCTTAGCTAAGGACAGGTACTACGAGCAGTACTTC	CASSLAKDRYYEQYF
-	TRBV7-9	TRBJ2-1	TGTGCCAGTCAGAAGGTAGGCCCCACGGGGAATGAGCAGTTCTTC	CASQKVGPTGNEQFF
-	TRBV30	TRBJ1-2	TGTGCCGGGAGTTCAGGGGCCCCTAAAACCGGTGGCTACACCTTC	CAGSSGAPKTGGYTF
-	TRBV25-1	TRBJ1-2	TGTGCCAGCAGTGAGCGGGGATCTAACTATGGCTACACCTTC	CASSERGSNYGYTF
-	TRBV6-5	TRBJ1-6	TGTGCCAGCAGTTACTCTGGCCGAAATAATTCACCCCTCCACTTT	CASSYSGRNNSPLHF
TRBD1	TRBV6-5	TRBJ2-1	TGTGCCAGCAGTTACTCACAGGGGGCAGTAAATGAGCAGTTCTTC	CASSYSQGAVNEQFF
TRBD1	TRBV6-5	TRBJ2-1	TGTGCCAGCAGCATATCGGGACAGGGGTACAATGAGCAGTTCTTC	CASSISGQGYNEQFF
-	TRBV4-1	TRBJ2-3	TGCGCCAGCAGCCAGATCGCACGGGGGGCGCAGCGTAGCACAGATACGCAGTATTTT	CASSQIARGAQRSTDTQYF
-	TRBV19	TRBJ2-5	TGTGCCAGTAGTATTTCCATCGGACAAGGGGAGACCCAGTACTTC	CASSISIGQGETQYF
TRBD2	TRBV6-5	TRBJ2-7	TGTGCCAGCAGTTACAAGAGCGGGGGGGCATACGAGCAGTACTTC	CASSYKSGGAYEQYF
-	TRBV5-6	TRBJ2-7	TGTGCCAGCAGCTTGGCCACAGCAACTTACGAGCAGTACTTC	CASSLATATYEQYF
TRBD1	TRBV25-1	TRBJ1-1	TGTGCCAGCGTCCCCAATACAGGGGGGAACACTGAAGCTTTCTTT	CASVPNTGGNTEAFF
-	TRBV7-8	TRBJ1-1	TGTGCCAGCAGCTTAGACAGGGTGCAGACTGAAGCTTTCTTT	CASSLDRVQTEAFF
-	TRBV30	TRBJ1-1	TGTGCCTGGAGTGTCGCGGGCACTGAAGCTTTCTTT	CAWSVAGTEAFF
TRBD1	TRBV4-1	TRBJ2-7	TGCGCCAGCAGCCCCTCCGGGACAGTAACCTACGAGCAGTACTTC	CASSPSGTVTYEQYF
TRBD1	TRBV28	TRBJ1-1	TGTGCCAGCAGTTCCACGACAGGGGAAGCTTTCTTT	CASSSTTGEAFF
TRBD2	TRBV7-2	TRBJ2-1	TGTGCCAGCAGCCGACCGGGACTAGCGGGGGATAATGAGCAGTTCTTC	CASSRPGLAGDNEQFF
-	TRBV5-8	TRBJ2-7	TGTGCCAGCAGCTCGGCAGGGTGGGGGGACTCCTACGAGCAGTACTTC	CASSSAGWGDSYEQYF
TRBD1	TRBV6-1	TRBJ1-1	TGTGCCAGCAGTGAAGGCTCCCAGGGGGCCGAGAACACTGAAGCTTTCTTT	CASSEGSQGAENTEAFF
TRBD2	TRBV5-1	TRBJ2-2	TGCGCCAGCAGCGTTGGACCCTTAGCGGGGTCCGCCGGGGAGCTGTTTTTT	CASSVGPLAGSAGELFF
-	TRBV18	TRBJ1-2	TGTGCCAGCTCACCAGCGAGTTGGGGGCGACTGACTAACTATGGCTACACCTTC	CASSPASWGRLTNYGYTF
TRBD2	TRBV30	TRBJ2-1	TGTGCCTGCGGGAGGGCCGAATACAATGAGCAGTTCTTC	CACGRAEYNEQFF
TRBD1	TRBV6-1	TRBJ1-6	TGTGCCAGCAGTGAATCTCCCTGGACAGGGGGAAATTCACCCCTCCACTTT	CASSESPWTGGNSPLHF
TRBD1	TRBV15	TRBJ1-2	TGTGCCACCAGCAGAATCCAGACAGGGTTCTATGGCTACACCTTC	CATSRIQTGFYGYTF
-	TRBV19	TRBJ2-1	TGTGCCAGTAGGGATGGGGCGAATAAGCGTCAGTTCTTC	CASRDGANKRQFF
TRBD1	TRBV4-1	TRBJ2-7	TGCGCCAGCAGCCAATCGGACAGGGGCACCTACGAGCAGTACTTC	CASSQSDRGTYEQYF
TRBD1	TRBV18	TRBJ1-4	TGTGCCAGCTCACCACCCGGGACAGGAAGGACTAATGAAAAACTGTTTTTT	CASSPPGTGRTNEKLFF
-	TRBV6-1	TRBJ2-7	TGTGCCAGCAGTGATAGAACAGTTACTTTGACCTACGAGCAGTACTTC	CASSDRTVTLTYEQYF
TRBD2	TRBV7-2	TRBJ2-5	TGTGCCAGCAGCCCGCTAGCGGGAGGGGGAGAGACCCAGTACTTC	CASSPLAGGGETQYF
-	TRBV19	TRBJ1-2	TGTGCCAGCTTAAGGAGAAACTATGGCTACACCTTC	CASLRRNYGYTF
TRBD2	TRBV5-4	TRBJ2-3	TGTGCCAGCAGCTTGGTTGGCGGGGGGGCCCCAGATACGCAGTATTTT	CASSLVGGGAPDTQYF
-	TRBV7-2	TRBJ2-7	TGTGCCAGCAGCTTAGCCGGGCGGGCCTACGAGCAGTACTTC	CASSLAGRAYEQYF
-	TRBV2	TRBJ1-2	TGTGCCAGCAGTGACAGGCTTGGGGGCTACACCTTC	CASSDRLGGYTF
-	TRBV27	TRBJ1-2	TGTGCCAGCAGTCCGACAGGCGGTGGCTATGGCTACACCTTC	CASSPTGGGYGYTF
TRBD1	TRBV11-2	TRBJ2-1	TGTGCCAGCAGCCTCTCTCGGACAGGGGGCGTCACAGCTGAAAATGAGCAGTTCTTC	CASSLSRTGGVTAENEQFF
-	TRBV2	TRBJ2-5	TGTGCCAGCAACCTGGGCGGGGTTTTGGAGACCCAGTACTTC	CASNLGGVLETQYF
-	TRBV5-1	TRBJ2-7	TGCGCCAGCAGCTTGGACGGCGGGGCCTACGAGCAGTACTTC	CASSLDGGAYEQYF
-	TRBV4-1	TRBJ2-1	TGCGCCAGCAGCCAAGATCTAGCGAGCTCCTACAATGAGCAGTTCTTC	CASSQDLASSYNEQFF
-	TRBV27	TRBJ1-2	TGTGCCAGCAGTCTTCACAGGGCTGCCCGTTCCTTCTATGGCTACACCTTC	CASSLHRAARSFYGYTF
-	TRBV6-6	TRBJ1-1	TGTGCCAGCAGCCAAGCTGACACTGAAGCTTTCTTT	CASSQADTEAFF
-	TRBV28	TRBJ1-2	TGTGCCAGCAGTCCGGACATAAACTATGGCTACACCTTC	CASSPDINYGYTF
TRBD1	TRBV19	TRBJ1-5	TGTGCCAGTAACAGGGGAGGTCAGCCCCAGCATTTT	CASNRGGQPQHF
-	TRBV4-1	TRBJ2-2	TGCGCCAGCAGCCAAGCCCTACTAAACACCGGGGAGCTGTTTTTT	CASSQALLNTGELFF
-	TRBV6-1	TRBJ2-1	TGTGCCAGCAGAGAGGATAGGGGCTCCTACAATGAGCAGTTCTTC	CASREDRGSYNEQFF
-	TRBV30	TRBJ1-5	TGTGCCTGGAGTCGAGGTGTAGATAGCAATCAGCCCCAGCATTTT	CAWSRGVDSNQPQHF
TRBD1	TRBV6-5	TRBJ1-1	TGTGCCAGCAGTTTCGGGACAGGGGGAGGGACTGAAGCTTTCTTT	CASSFGTGGGTEAFF
-	TRBV15	TRBJ1-4	TGTGCCACATCGCCAGGTGTCGCGGGGGATGAAAAACTGTTTTTT	CATSPGVAGDEKLFF
TRBD1	TRBV18	TRBJ2-1	TGTGCCAGCTCACCGGACAGGGGGCAAGGTGAGCAGTTCTTC	CASSPDRGQGEQFF
TRBD2	TRBV6-1	TRBJ2-3	TGTGCCAGCAGTGACCGGGTAGCGGGAGGAGCAGATACGCAGTATTTT	CASSDRVAGGADTQYF
-	TRBV30	TRBJ1-1	TGTGCCTGGAGTCAGGACACTGAAGCTTTCTTT	CAWSQDTEAFF
-	TRBV30	TRBJ1-4	TGTGCCTGGAGTATCAGGGGTTCTAATGAAAAACTGTTTTTT	CAWSIRGSNEKLFF
-	TRBV7-7	TRBJ2-5	TGTGCCAGCAGTATTACGACGGGGGAGACCCAGTACTTC	CASSITTGETQYF
TRBD1	TRBV2	TRBJ1-6	TGTGCCGGCTGGACAGGGGCGGCTTCACCCCTCCACTTT	CAGWTGAASPLHF
-	TRBV7-9	TRBJ1-1	TGTGCCAGCAGGGGGGCTGACACTGAAGCTTTCTTT	CASRGADTEAFF
TRBD1	TRBV7-9	TRBJ2-6	TGTGCCAGCCAGACAGGGGACATATCTGGGGCCAACGTCCTGACTTTC	CASQTGDISGANVLTF